This T cell receptor beta chain was obtained from a study of shared clonotypes between healthy human individuals. Findings of the study overall: Sharing of clonotypes among donors was expected to vary with sequencing depth. Apart from blood, nothing was sampled; tissue repertoires likely differ.

CDR1 LNHNV and CDR2 YYDKDF come from the germline V gene (reference sequence). The V end was cut by 1 base, the J end by 0 bases, with 10 bases between. CDR3 length equals 16 residues. Naive CD45RA+ and memory CD45RA-negative subsets were split from CD4+ cells. To note about this clone: What it binds is not known.

Per the original data handling: Filtering differed because ImmunoSEQ produced junction-only sequences that carried no quality scores. Generated by immunoSEQ multiplex PCR, the TCRdb table keeps only in-frame clones and is missing some. D and trimming were read from the DNA, whereas the V and J calls and clone size are those reported in that table. The sample holds some 1 million clones; roughly 75% are singletons and the top ten take nearly 1.5%. Sequenced input: memory CD4+ T cells sorted from blood. Subset denoted: CD45RA-negative fraction. The receptor's source is a man in his late teens or twenties in good health. This chain uses TRBV15 with TRBJ2-4; a possible D gene is TRBD1 (5 bases). DNA for the CDR3: TGTGCCACCAGCAGAGGGGGCAACTTAGCCAAAAACATTCAGTACTTC. It encodes CATSRGGNLAKNIQYF.